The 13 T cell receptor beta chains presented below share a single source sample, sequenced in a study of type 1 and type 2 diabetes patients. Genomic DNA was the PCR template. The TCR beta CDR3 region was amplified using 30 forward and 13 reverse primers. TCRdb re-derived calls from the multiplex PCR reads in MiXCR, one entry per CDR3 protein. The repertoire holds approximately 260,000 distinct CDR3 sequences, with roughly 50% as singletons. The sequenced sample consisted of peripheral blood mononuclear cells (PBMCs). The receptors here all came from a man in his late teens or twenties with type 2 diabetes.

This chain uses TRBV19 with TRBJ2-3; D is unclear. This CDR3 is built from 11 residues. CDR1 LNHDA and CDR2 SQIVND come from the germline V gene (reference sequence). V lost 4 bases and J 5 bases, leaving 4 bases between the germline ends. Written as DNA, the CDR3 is TGTGCCAGTAGTAGGGGAGATACGCAGTATTTT. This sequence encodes CASSRGDTQYF.

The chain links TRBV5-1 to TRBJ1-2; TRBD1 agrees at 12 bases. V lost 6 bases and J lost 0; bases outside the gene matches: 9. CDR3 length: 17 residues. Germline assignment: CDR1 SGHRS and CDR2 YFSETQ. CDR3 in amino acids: CASKQGTGGPANYGYTF. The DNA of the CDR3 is TGCGCCAGCAAGCAGGGGACAGGGGGCCCCGCTAACTATGGCTACACCTTC.

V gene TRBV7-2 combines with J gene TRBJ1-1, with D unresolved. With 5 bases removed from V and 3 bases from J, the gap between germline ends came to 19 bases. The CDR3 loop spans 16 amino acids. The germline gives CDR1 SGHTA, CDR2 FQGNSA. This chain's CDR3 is CASSPRTFDSDTEAFF. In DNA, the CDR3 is TGTGCCAGCAGCCCCAGGACCTTTGATAGCGACACTGAAGCTTTCTTT.

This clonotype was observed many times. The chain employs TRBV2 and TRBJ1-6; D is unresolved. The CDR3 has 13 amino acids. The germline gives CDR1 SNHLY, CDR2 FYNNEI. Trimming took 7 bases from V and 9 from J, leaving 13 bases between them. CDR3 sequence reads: CASNPRAISPLHF. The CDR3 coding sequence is TGTGCCAGCAACCCTCGGGCTATTTCACCCCTCCACTTT.

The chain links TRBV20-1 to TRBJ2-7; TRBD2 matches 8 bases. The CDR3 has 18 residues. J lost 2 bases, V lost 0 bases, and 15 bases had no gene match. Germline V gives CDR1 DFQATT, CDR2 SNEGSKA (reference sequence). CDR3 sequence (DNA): TGCAGTGCTAGAGAGGGGGAGGGCAGCGGGAGTACCCCCTACGAGCAGTACTTC. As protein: CSAREGEGSGSTPYEQYF.

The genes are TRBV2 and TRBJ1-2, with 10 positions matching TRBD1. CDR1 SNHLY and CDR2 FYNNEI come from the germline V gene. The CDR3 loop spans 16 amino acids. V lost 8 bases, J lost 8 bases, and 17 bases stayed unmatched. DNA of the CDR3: TGTGCCAGCCGACCTCGGACAGGGGGGAGTGCTATAGGCTACACCTTC. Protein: CASRPRTGGSAIGYTF. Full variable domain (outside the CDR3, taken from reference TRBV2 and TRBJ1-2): EPEVTQTPSHQVTQMGQEVILRCVPISNHLYFYWYRQILGQKVEFLVSFYNNEISEKSEIFDDQFSVERPDGSNFTLKIRSTKLEDSAMYFCASRPRTGGSAIGYTFGSGTRLTVV.

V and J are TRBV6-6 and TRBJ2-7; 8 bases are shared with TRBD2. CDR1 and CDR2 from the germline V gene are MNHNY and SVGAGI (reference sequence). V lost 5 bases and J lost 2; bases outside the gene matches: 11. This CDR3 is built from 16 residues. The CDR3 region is CASSPSRGGTPYEQYF. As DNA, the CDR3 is TGTGCCAGCAGTCCTTCCCGGGGGGGGACCCCCTACGAGCAGTACTTC.

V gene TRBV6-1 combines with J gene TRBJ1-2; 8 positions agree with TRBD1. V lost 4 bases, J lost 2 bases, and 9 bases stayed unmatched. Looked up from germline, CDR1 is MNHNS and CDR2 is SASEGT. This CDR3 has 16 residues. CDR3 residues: CASSGGDRRTNYGYTF. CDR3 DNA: TGTGCCAGCAGTGGGGGGGACAGGCGAACGAACTATGGCTACACCTTC.

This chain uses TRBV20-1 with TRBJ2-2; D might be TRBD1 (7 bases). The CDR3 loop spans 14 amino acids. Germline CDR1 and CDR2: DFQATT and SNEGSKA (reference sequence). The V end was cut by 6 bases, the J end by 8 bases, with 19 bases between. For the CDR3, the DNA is TGCAGTGCCAGGGGGGACAGACTCGGGGGGGAGCTGTTTTTT. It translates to CSARGDRLGGELFF.

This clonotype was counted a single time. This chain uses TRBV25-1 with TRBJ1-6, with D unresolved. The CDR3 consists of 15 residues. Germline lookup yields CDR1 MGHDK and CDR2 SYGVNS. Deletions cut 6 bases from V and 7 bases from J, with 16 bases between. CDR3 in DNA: TGTGCCAGCAGCCCAGGCCGGACGGGGAATTCACCCCTCCACTTT. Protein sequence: CASSPGRTGNSPLHF.

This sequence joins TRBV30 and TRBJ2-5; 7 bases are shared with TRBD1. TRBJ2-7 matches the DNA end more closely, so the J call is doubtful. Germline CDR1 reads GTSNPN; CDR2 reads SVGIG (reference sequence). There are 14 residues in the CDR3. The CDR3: CAWSVLLTGVEQYF. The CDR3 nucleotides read TGTGCCTGGAGTGTACTCTTAACAGGGGTCGAGCAGTACTTC.

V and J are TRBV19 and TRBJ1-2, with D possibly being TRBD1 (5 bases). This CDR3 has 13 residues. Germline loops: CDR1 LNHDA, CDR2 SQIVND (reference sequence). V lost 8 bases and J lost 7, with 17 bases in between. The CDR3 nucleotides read TGTGCCAGTGCAGGCAGGGTATTAGGTGGCTACACCTTC. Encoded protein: CASAGRVLGGYTF.

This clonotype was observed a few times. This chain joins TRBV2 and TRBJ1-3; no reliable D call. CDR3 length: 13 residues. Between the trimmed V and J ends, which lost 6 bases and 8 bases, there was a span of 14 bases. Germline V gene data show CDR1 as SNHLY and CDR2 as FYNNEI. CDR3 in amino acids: CASRETMADTIYF. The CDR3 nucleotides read TGTGCCAGCAGGGAAACGATGGCGGACACCATATATTTT.